The 30 T cell receptor beta chains given below trace back to one sample, sequenced in a study of blood T cell repertoires in COVID-19. Assay used: immunoSEQ multiplex PCR; TCRdb lists only in-frame clones, some missing. This sample has tens of thousands of clones, with 85% found just once. Input material: peripheral blood. Receptor source: a human donor in a cohort sampled during active COVID-19.

A single count supports this clone. DNA for the CDR3: TGTGCCAGCTCACCACCGACGAGGGGGCAGGCAGATACGCAGTATTTT. Its translation is CASSPPTRGQADTQYF. The V call is TRBV18, the J call TRBJ2-3, with 7 bases aligning to TRBD1. The CDR3 sequence is 16 residues long. CDR1 is KGHSH and CDR2 is LQKENI in the germline V gene. V was clipped by 0 bases and J by 4 bases; unmatched bases: 7. The whole variable domain, remainder taken from reference TRBV18 and TRBJ2-3, is NAGVMQNPRHLVRRRGQEARLRCSPMKGHSHVYWYRQLPEEGLKFMVYLQKENIIDESGMPKERFSAEFPKEGPSILRIQQVVRGDSAAYFCASSPPTRGQADTQYFGPGTRLTVL.

V usage is TRBV5-1 and J usage is TRBJ2-2; D possibly corresponds to TRBD1 (6 bases). The ends were cut back, 4 bases at V and 6 bases at J, with 22 bases in the middle. The CDR3 is 17 amino acids. Germline assignment: CDR1 SGHRS and CDR2 YFSETQ. CDR3 protein: CASSLGQSDSEPGELFF. The CDR3 DNA reads as TGCGCCAGCAGCCTAGGCCAGTCGGACAGTGAGCCCGGGGAGCTGTTTTTT.

The genes are TRBV19 and TRBJ2-7; D is unclear. Per germline, CDR1 LNHDA and CDR2 SQIVND (reference sequence). V lost 9 bases and J 6 bases, leaving 6 bases between the germline ends. The CDR3 has 9 amino acids. CDR3 sequence (DNA): TGTGCCAGCCCTCTCGAGCAGTACTTC. Translating gives CASPLEQYF.

Details on this clone: A read error may account for a junction end that differs from germline. The chain employs TRBV7-9 and TRBJ2-3; possible D gene TRBD2, 6 bases. The CDR3 covers 14 residues. Germline V gene lookup returns CDR1 SEHNR and CDR2 FQNEAQ (reference sequence). DNA of the CDR3: TGTGTCAGCAGCTCGGACTACCGCACAGATACGCAGTATTTT. Translating gives CVSSSDYRTDTQYF.

The rearrangement uses TRBV5-1 and TRBJ2-3; possibly TRBD1 for D (5 bases). Germline assignment: CDR1 SGHRS and CDR2 YFSETQ. Trimming removed 0 bases at V and 6 bases at J, with 8 bases between. The CDR3 loop spans 13 amino acids. CDR3 region: CASSLGGVDTQYF. DNA for the CDR3: TGCGCCAGCAGCTTGGGGGGCGTTGATACGCAGTATTTT.

The rearrangement joins TRBV11-2 to TRBJ1-1, with D hard to call. V lost 9 bases to trimming and J lost 1 base, with 15 bases between them. CDR3 size: 14 residues. The germline V gene has CDR1 SGHAT and CDR2 FQNNGV. The CDR3, as DNA: TGTGCCAGGAAGGGAGGGCAGCAGAACACTGAAGCTTTCTTT. Protein: CARKGGQQNTEAFF.

In nucleotides, the CDR3 is TGTGCCAGCAGCTTAGCTTCCAGGGGAGAGACCCAGTACTTC. This translates into CASSLASRGETQYF. The chain links TRBV7-9 to TRBJ2-5, with a tentative D call TRBD1 (6 bases). CDR3 length: 14 residues. V lost 0 bases and J 4 bases, leaving 9 bases between the germline ends. Germline values: CDR1 SEHNR, CDR2 FQNEAQ (reference sequence).

This clone was counted a few times. This chain links TRBV19 with TRBJ2-2, with 8 bases lining up with TRBD1. Unmatched junction bases numbered 3, after V lost 7 bases and J lost 2 bases. The CDR3 runs to 14 residues. CDR1 and CDR2 from the germline V gene are LNHDA and SQIVND (reference sequence). The CDR3 region has the DNA TGTGCCAGTAAGGACAGGGCAAACACCGGGGAGCTGTTTTTT. Translating it yields CASKDRANTGELFF.

The genes are TRBV6-5 and TRBJ2-7, with D maybe TRBD1 (6 bases). This CDR3 region has 12 residues. Germline values: CDR1 MNHEY, CDR2 SVGAGI. With 7 bases removed from V and 3 bases from J, the gap between germline ends came to 10 bases. CDR3 sequence reads: CASTDRLYEQYF. The CDR3 DNA reads TGTGCCAGCACGGACAGACTCTACGAGCAGTACTTC.

The genes are TRBV5-3 and TRBJ2-7; D remains ambiguous. TRBV5-3 is flagged as an ORF with uncertain function. V dropped 2 bases and J dropped 6 bases, with 18 bases sitting between them. CDR3 size: 15 residues. The chain's CDR3 is CARSFLVICVREQYF. CDR3 DNA sequence: TGTGCCAGAAGCTTCCTAGTGATTTGTGTTCGCGAGCAGTACTTC.

The V call is TRBV18, the J call TRBJ1-4; D unresolved. CDR1 and CDR2 (germline): KGHSH, LQKENI. Trimming took off 0 bases at V and 7 bases at J, with 9 bases between the two ends. This CDR3 is built from 14 residues. CDR3 residues: CASSPPGSAEKLFF. In DNA, the CDR3 is TGTGCCAGCTCACCACCGGGTAGCGCTGAAAAACTGTTTTTT.

The genes are TRBV5-1 and TRBJ2-5, with 9 bases matching TRBD2. The CDR3 runs to 15 residues. CDR1 is SGHRS, CDR2 YFSETQ, per germline. The trim removed 1 base at V and 5 bases at J, leaving 6 bases unmatched. Written as DNA, the CDR3 is TGCGCCAGCAGCTTGAGCGGGGGGATCGTTGAGACCCAGTACTTC. This translates into CASSLSGGIVETQYF.

The rearrangement links TRBV3-1 (or the pseudogene TRBV3-2) to TRBJ2-7; maybe TRBD2 (6 bases). From germline, CDR1 is LGHDT and CDR2 YNNKEL (reference sequence). V dropped 3 bases and J dropped 1 base, with 13 bases sitting between them. The CDR3 covers 15 residues. CDR3 DNA: TGTGCCAGCAGCCAGTGGGGACTTATATCCTACGAGCAGTACTTC. It translates to CASSQWGLISYEQYF.

This clone was seen more than once but under ten times. The rearrangement joins TRBV27 to TRBJ2-7; TRBD2 matches at 8 bases. J was trimmed by 3 bases and V by 4 bases; bases with no gene match: 8. Looked up from germline, CDR1 is MNHEY and CDR2 is SMNVEV (reference sequence). The CDR3 is made up of 15 amino acids. DNA for the CDR3: TGTGCCAGCAGTTACGCGGGGGGACGAGGCTACGAGCAGTACTTC. It codes for CASSYAGGRGYEQYF.

This chain connects TRBV24-1 to TRBJ1-2; TRBD1 matches 7 bases. The J segment lost 4 bases and the V segment lost 5 bases, leaving 3 bases of the junction unmatched. This CDR3 region has 13 residues. Looked up from germline, CDR1 is KGHDR and CDR2 is SFDVKD. The CDR3 protein is CATSVGQFYGYTF. The CDR3 DNA reads as TGTGCCACCAGTGTGGGACAGTTCTATGGCTACACCTTC.

CDR3 sequence: CASSPLGDTQYF. The DNA for the CDR3 is TGTGCCAGCAGCCCACTCGGAGATACGCAGTATTTT. The genes are TRBV14 and TRBJ2-3; D is unresolved. The germline gives CDR1 SGHDN, CDR2 FVKESK. This CDR3 region has 12 residues. V shed 4 bases and J shed 5 bases, with 7 bases lying between them. The variable domain in full, completed from reference TRBV14 and TRBJ2-3, reads EAGVTQFPSHSVIEKGQTVTLRCDPISGHDNLYWYRRVMGKEIKFLLHFVKESKQDESGMPNNRFLAERTGGTYSTLKVQPAELEDSGVYFCASSPLGDTQYFGPGTRLTVL.

The V gene is TRBV7-9, the J gene TRBJ1-4, with D possibly matching TRBD1 (5 bases). Germline V lookup: CDR1 SEHNR, CDR2 FQNEAQ (reference sequence). The CDR3 totals 12 residues. V shed 6 bases and J shed 8 bases, with 10 bases lying between them. In DNA, the CDR3 is TGTGCCAGCAGGCAGGGTCAGGAAAAACTGTTTTTT. The encoded protein is CASRQGQEKLFF.

This clone was seen more than once but under ten times. The DNA of the CDR3 is TGTGCCAGCAGTTTATCCACCGGACTAAAGCAGTACTTC. It translates to CASSLSTGLKQYF. The rearrangement joins TRBV27 to TRBJ2-7; D possibly corresponds to TRBD2 (6 bases). The germline V gene has CDR1 MNHEY and CDR2 SMNVEV (reference sequence). This CDR3 has 13 residues. The germline V and J ends were trimmed by 0 bases and 8 bases, with 11 bases remaining between them.

This chain joins TRBV21-1 and TRBJ2-7; the DNA was not used to check the table's D call, TRBD1. TRBV21-1 is annotated as a pseudogene. CDR3 length: 13 amino acids. DNA for the CDR3: TGTGCCAGCAGCAAAAGCCACAGTCACGAGCAGTACTTC. Protein sequence: CASSKSHSHEQYF.

In its sample, this clone was seen once. Sequence at one end of the junction differs from germline and may be a read error. The chain carries TRBV3-1 (or the pseudogene TRBV3-2) and TRBJ1-3, with D hard to call. Germline V lookup: CDR1 LGHDT, CDR2 YNNKEL (reference sequence). The CDR3 extends over 14 amino acids. In DNA form, the CDR3 reads TGTGTCAGCAGCCCCCGGGGAGGGGGAAACACCATATATTTT. It codes for CVSSPRGGGNTIYF.

The chain joins TRBV13 to TRBJ2-3, with 8 bases lining up with TRBD2. V lost 2 bases, J lost 3 bases, and 7 bases stayed unmatched. Germline V gene lookup returns CDR1 PRHDT and CDR2 FYEKMQ (reference sequence). The CDR3 covers 16 residues. In DNA form, the CDR3 reads TGTGCCAGCAGCTTAAGGGCGGGGGGCTGGACAGATACGCAGTATTTT. Translated, it gives CASSLRAGGWTDTQYF.

CDR3 loop: CASSQSGTGNTEAFF. DNA of the CDR3: TGTGCCAGCAGCCAATCCGGGACAGGGAACACTGAAGCTTTCTTT. This chain connects TRBV3-1 (or the pseudogene TRBV3-2) to TRBJ1-1; 8 nucleotides align to TRBD1. The CDR3 sequence is 15 residues long. The ends lost 2 bases at V and 1 base at J; junction bases unmatched: 3. Germline assignment: CDR1 LGHDT and CDR2 YNNKEL (reference sequence).

The chain couples TRBV12-5 to TRBJ2-5; D gene uncertain. The CDR3 covers 13 residues. V was clipped by 0 bases and J by 5 bases, with 7 bases between them. Germline lookup yields CDR1 LGHNT and CDR2 FRNRAP. As DNA, the CDR3 is TGTGCTAGTGGTTTGGTACTCACTGAGACCCAGTACTTC. Protein product: CASGLVLTETQYF.

The chain carries TRBV7-3 and TRBJ2-7; 8 bases are a match to TRBD2. Germline V lookup: CDR1 SGHTA, CDR2 FQGTGA. There are 15 residues in the CDR3. V trimming: 4 bases; J trimming: 5 bases; junction bases outside the gene matches: 10. The CDR3 loop reads CASSSSPGGLNEQYF. The CDR3 bases are TGTGCCAGCAGCTCTTCCCCGGGGGGGCTCAACGAGCAGTACTTC.

The rearrangement uses TRBV11-2 and TRBJ2-3; 9 positions agree with TRBD1. The germline V gene has CDR1 SGHAT and CDR2 FQNNGV. V was clipped by 2 bases and J by 4 bases; unmatched bases: 10. The length of the CDR3 is 17 residues. The CDR3 reads CASSLRLRGQGSDTQYF. The CDR3 nucleotides are TGTGCCAGCAGCTTAAGGTTACGGGGACAGGGCTCAGATACGCAGTATTTT.

The chain is built from TRBV5-1 and TRBJ2-4, with a tentative D call TRBD2 (5 bases). Germline V lookup: CDR1 SGHRS, CDR2 YFSETQ. The V and J ends lost 2 bases and 5 bases respectively, with 20 bases between them. There are 17 residues in the CDR3. DNA for the CDR3: TGCGCCAGCAGCTTCAGTGGCGGCTTCGGGGAAGAAAACATTCAGTACTTC. Its protein product is CASSFSGGFGEENIQYF.

This chain links TRBV5-1 with TRBJ1-2; D gene ambiguous. Per the germline V gene, CDR1 is SGHRS and CDR2 is YFSETQ. CDR3 size: 14 residues. V dropped 3 bases and J dropped 4 bases, with 13 bases sitting between them. This CDR3 reads CASSSETGAYGYTF. CDR3 sequence (DNA): TGCGCCAGCAGCTCAGAGACGGGAGCCTATGGCTACACCTTC.

This chain links TRBV16 with TRBJ2-3; no definite D call. CDR1 is KGHSY and CDR2 is FQNENV in the germline V gene. The V and J ends lost 0 bases and 5 bases respectively, with 9 bases between them. This CDR3 has 14 amino acids. The CDR3 DNA is TGTGCCAGCAGCCAATCTGCACTCGGAGATACGCAGTATTTT. Translation gives CASSQSALGDTQYF.

Points on this clone: The junction departs from the called germline gene at one end, perhaps through a read error. The CDR3 coding sequence is TGCGCCAGCAGGTTGGAAGCGGGGCGCACAGATACGCAGTATTTT. Protein: CASRLEAGRTDTQYF. The chain recombines TRBV5-1 with TRBJ2-3; 7 bases agree with TRBD2. Germline-derived CDR1 and CDR2 are SGHRS and YFSETQ. The CDR3 spans 15 residues.

The V gene is TRBV3-1 (or the pseudogene TRBV3-2), the J gene TRBJ1-2; 7 bases line up with TRBD1. The CDR3 has 15 amino acids. Per the germline V gene, CDR1 is LGHDT and CDR2 is YNNKEL (reference sequence). Trimming took 1 base from V and 2 from J; bases not matched to a gene: 4. CDR3 residues: CASSQGGQTNYGYTF. The CDR3 bases are TGTGCCAGCAGCCAAGGGGGACAGACAAACTATGGCTACACCTTC.